This is a list of T cell receptor beta chains from one sample in a study of beta chain features in type 1 diabetes. Libraries were prepared by immunoSEQ multiplex PCR; TCRdb keeps only in-frame clonotypes and omits some of them. The data show hundreds of thousands of clones, with around 15% seen just once and approximately 0.021% held by the top ten. The sample consisted of naive CD4+ T cells from blood. Every receptor here comes from a man between 18 and 29 years old with type 1 diabetes. CDR3s include the opening cysteine and the closing phenylalanine or tryptophan. A D gene is named only where the DNA matches it firmly. The size entry is marked missing in some rows and otherwise reads once, few, many or a size class.

>TRBJ1-5|TRBD1|TRBV19|.
TGTGCCAGTAGTAACCGGGACAGTAATCAGCCCCAGCATTTT
CASSNRDSNQPQHF
>TRBJ2-7|.|TRBV13|.
TGTGCCAGCAGCTTTCAAAGTTCCGAGCAGTACTTC
CASSFQSSEQYF
>TRBJ2-5|.|TRBV19|.
TGTGCCAGTAGTAAGGGACTGTACCAAGAGACCCAGTACTTC
CASSKGLYQETQYF
>TRBJ1-3|.|TRBV9|.
TGTGCCAGCAGCGTAAGCGGGGCTACCTCTGGAAACACCATATATTTT
CASSVSGATSGNTIYF
>TRBJ2-3|.|TRBV29-1|few
TGCAGCTCCCAGGGGGGGCCCAGCACAGATACGCAGTATTTT
CSSQGGPSTDTQYF
>TRBJ2-1|.|TRBV30|.
TGTGCCTGGGGAGGGACAGTGGAGCAGTTCTTC
CAWGGTVEQFF
>TRBJ1-1|.|TRBV2|few
TGTGCCAGCGCGGGGGGGTCGAACACTGAAGCTTTCTTT
CASAGGSNTEAFF
>TRBJ2-3|.|TRBV30|few
TGTGCCTGGAGTGTGTATGCCTATACGCAGTATTTT
CAWSVYAYTQYF
>TRBJ2-1|TRBD2|TRBV30|few
TGTGCCTGGAGGGTTAGCGGGGGTGGGAATCGGGAGCAGTTCTTC
CAWRVSGGGNREQFF
>TRBJ1-1|.|TRBV6-1|few
TGTGCCAGCAGTGTTCAGTTTCTCAACACTGAAGCTTTCTTT
CASSVQFLNTEAFF
>TRBJ2-1|TRBD2|TRBV30|.
TGTGCCTGGAGTAGCGGGGCCTACAATGAGCAGTTCTTC
CAWSSGAYNEQFF
>TRBJ1-4|TRBD1|TRBV13|few
TGTGCCAGCAGCCTCCGGACAGGGGAGAGTGAAAAACTGTTTTTT
CASSLRTGESEKLFF
>TRBJ1-2|TRBD1|TRBV25-1|.
TGTGCCAGCAGTGAGGCTATGGGACAGGGGGACTATGGCTACACCTTC
CASSEAMGQGDYGYTF
>TRBJ2-3|.|TRBV10-3|few
TGTGCCATCAGTCTAGGTGGAAGCGGCCCAGATACGCAGTATTTT
CAISLGGSGPDTQYF
>TRBJ1-2|.|TRBV5-4|.
TGTGCCAGCAGCTCAACCTATGGCTACACCTTC
CASSSTYGYTF
>TRBJ1-2|.|TRBV19|.
TGTGCCAGTAGTATGAGTCAGGCGTATAACTATGGCTACACCTTC
CASSMSQAYNYGYTF
>TRBJ1-2|.|TRBV4-1|.
TGCGCCAGCAGCCAAGTTGGCTATGGCTACACCTTC
CASSQVGYGYTF
>TRBJ2-1|.|TRBV29-1|few
TGCAGCGTTTCCATTACCCTGGGTCTAGACAATGAGCAGTTCTTC
CSVSITLGLDNEQFF
>TRBJ2-1|TRBD1|TRBV28|few
TGTGCCAGCAGTCCCCCGGGCAGGGGGCCTGGTAATGAGCAGTTCTTC
CASSPPGRGPGNEQFF
>TRBJ1-2|TRBD1|TRBV5-1|.
TGCGCCAGCAGCCCCGGACAGGGACAAGATGGCTACACCTTC
CASSPGQGQDGYTF
>TRBJ2-7|.|TRBV29-1|.
TGCAGCGTTGAGTGGGGTTCCTACGAGCAGTACTTC
CSVEWGSYEQYF
>TRBJ2-7|.|TRBV4-1|few
TGCGCCAGCAGCCACCTCCCTACAGACCCCTACGAGCAGTACTTC
CASSHLPTDPYEQYF
>TRBJ2-1|TRBD1|TRBV9|.
TGTGCCAGCACCGACGGGACAGGAGGGTACAATGAGCAGTTCTTC
CASTDGTGGYNEQFF
>TRBJ1-1|.|TRBV7-2|.
TGTGCCAGCAGCGTCCCCCGGAACACTGAAGCTTTCTTT
CASSVPRNTEAFF
>TRBJ2-7|.|TRBV6-5|few
TGTGCCAGCATCCGGACGGGGACCTACGAGCAGTACTTC
CASIRTGTYEQYF
>TRBJ2-3|.|TRBV10-1|.
TGCGCCAGCACTCTTGCGGGGACGGTGCAGTATTTT
CASTLAGTVQYF
>TRBJ2-4|TRBD2|TRBV13|.
TGTGCCAGCAGCCGGGGGGGCCTGTGGACCAAAAACATTCAGTACTTC
CASSRGGLWTKNIQYF
>TRBJ1-5|.|TRBV2|few
TGTGCCAGCACCCGGCAGGGACTTCAGCCCCAGCATTTT
CASTRQGLQPQHF
>TRBJ1-2|TRBD1|TRBV9|.
TGTGCCAGCAGCGGACAGGGGACCAACTATGGCTACACCTTC
CASSGQGTNYGYTF
>TRBJ2-5|TRBD1|TRBV9|few
TGTGCCAGCACGGGGTCAGGGGGCTGGGAGACCCAGTACTTC
CASTGSGGWETQYF
>TRBJ1-2|.|TRBV19|.
TGTGCCAGTAGAGAAACGGGATCTAACTATGGCTACACCTTC
CASRETGSNYGYTF
>TRBJ2-7|TRBD2|TRBV6-1|.
TGTGCCAGCAGTGAAGGCCAGCGGGGCTACGAGCAGTACTTC
CASSEGQRGYEQYF
>TRBJ1-6|TRBD1|TRBV2|few
TGTGCCAGCAGTGGATCCGGGACAGGGAATTCACCCCTCCACTTT
CASSGSGTGNSPLHF
>TRBJ1-1|.|TRBV18|.
TGTGCCAGCTCACCAGGGTCCGCAACCACTGAAGCTTTCTTT
CASSPGSATTEAFF
>TRBJ2-6|.|TRBV7-4|.
TGTGCCAGCAGCACCCACAGGGTGGCTGTCTGGGCCAACGTCCTGACTTTC
CASSTHRVAVWANVLTF
>TRBJ1-2|.|TRBV5-6|few
TGTGCCAGCACCCTCTTAACAGATGGCTACACCTTC
CASTLLTDGYTF
>TRBJ1-2|.|TRBV7-8|few
TGTGCCAGCAGCTTGGACAGCGAGGGCTATGGCTACACCTTC
CASSLDSEGYGYTF
>TRBJ2-5|.|TRBV7-2|few
TGTGCCAGCAGCTACGGACAGCAAGAGACCCAGTACTTC
CASSYGQQETQYF
>TRBJ2-7|.|TRBV5-6|.
TGTGCCAGCACCAATCAGGGTTTCGAGCAGTACTTC
CASTNQGFEQYF
>TRBJ2-7|.|TRBV4-1|.
TGCGCCAGCAGGTTCGACAGTAGCTCCTACGAGCAGTACTTC
CASRFDSSSYEQYF
>TRBJ1-4|.|TRBV19|few
TGTGCCAGTAGTGCCGACAGATGGGGTGAAAAACTGTTTTTT
CASSADRWGEKLFF
>TRBJ1-4|.|TRBV4-1|.
TGCGCCAGCAGCCGAGGGATTGGAGGGGAAAAACTGTTTTTT
CASSRGIGGEKLFF
>TRBJ2-2|.|TRBV2|few
TGTGCCAGCAGTGTGCCCCAGTATTCCACCGGGGAGCTGTTTTTT
CASSVPQYSTGELFF
>TRBJ1-2|.|TRBV19|.
TGTGCCAGTAGTATGGGCCGAGGGGATGGCTACACCTTC
CASSMGRGDGYTF
>TRBJ2-2|.|TRBV2|few
TGTGCCAGCAGGGGGACGTGGACCGGGGAGCTGTTTTTT
CASRGTWTGELFF
>TRBJ1-2|.|TRBV30|few
TGTGCCTGGACCCACTTCGGGGATGGCTACACCTTC
CAWTHFGDGYTF
>TRBJ2-1|.|TRBV11-2|.
TGTGCCAGCAGCGAAGTCAATGAGCAGTTCTTC
CASSEVNEQFF
>TRBJ2-5|TRBD2|TRBV19|few
TGTGCCAGTGGACTAGCTCAAGAGACCCAGTACTTC
CASGLAQETQYF
>TRBJ1-5|.|TRBV10-2|.
TGCGCCAGCAGTGAGGTCAGAAGCAATCAGCCCCAGCATTTT
CASSEVRSNQPQHF
>TRBJ1-4|.|TRBV11-2|few
TGTGCCAGCATCCTAGGGGGGGCGGCTAATGAAAAACTGTTTTTT
CASILGGAANEKLFF
>TRBJ2-3|.|TRBV7-2|.
TGTGCCAGCAGCTTAGCGGGCCCAGCGGATACGCAGTATTTT
CASSLAGPADTQYF